Below, 18 T cell receptor beta chains from the same sample are listed, as sequenced in a study of cytomegalovirus exposure and HLA in healthy donors. The primer mix had 60 Vbeta and 13 Jbeta primers. Profiling relied on immunoSEQ multiplex PCR, and the TCRdb table lists in-frame clones only, not all of them. Here the sample spans about 120,000 clones, about 84% being singletons. The source material was PBMCs. All receptors derive from a young man in good health and CMV-seropositive.

The V and J genes are TRBV6-5 and TRBJ2-1, with D perhaps TRBD2 (5 bases). Trimming took 5 bases from V and 7 from J, leaving 12 bases between them. The CDR3 runs 13 residues. Germline lookup yields CDR1 MNHEY and CDR2 SVGAGI. The CDR3: CASSTLERNEQFF. Written as DNA, the CDR3 is TGTGCCAGCAGTACACTAGAAAGAAATGAGCAGTTCTTC.

The V call is TRBV9, the J call TRBJ2-1; no clear D. This CDR3 has 13 amino acids. Germline V gene sequence: CDR1 SGDLS, CDR2 YYNGEE. V lost 3 bases to trimming and J lost 5 bases, with 9 bases between them. CDR3 nucleotide sequence: TGTGCCAGCAGCGCCCACGGTAACAATGAGCAGTTCTTC. The encoded protein is CASSAHGNNEQFF.

The rearrangement links TRBV7-9 to TRBJ1-2, with 9 positions matching TRBD1. This CDR3 has 18 amino acids. The J segment lost 2 bases and the V segment lost 0 bases, leaving 10 bases of the junction unmatched. Germline V CDR1 and CDR2: SEHNR, FQNEAQ (reference sequence). The CDR3 sequence is CASSLAGTGIIGNYGYTF. As DNA, the CDR3 is TGTGCCAGCAGCTTAGCCGGGACAGGGATTATTGGGAACTATGGCTACACCTTC.

The genes are TRBV4-1 and TRBJ2-7; 14 nucleotides match TRBD2. The CDR3 length is 15 residues. The germline gives CDR1 MGHRA, CDR2 YSYEKL. V was clipped by 4 bases and J by 3 bases; unmatched bases: 2. The CDR3 spells CASSPGTSGGYEQYF. The DNA for the CDR3 is TGCGCCAGCAGCCCTGGGACTAGCGGGGGCTACGAGCAGTACTTC.

There are a few counts of this clone. The chain links TRBV6-6 to TRBJ1-2; D is possibly TRBD1 (6 bases). The CDR3 has 15 amino acids. Germline V lookup: CDR1 MNHNY, CDR2 SVGAGI (reference sequence). The ends were cut back, 6 bases at V and 3 bases at J, with 17 bases in the middle. The DNA of the CDR3 is TGTGCCAGCAGAAGATCCAGGACAGAGTACTATGGCTACACCTTC. Its protein product is CASRRSRTEYYGYTF.

The chain links TRBV19 to TRBJ1-5; D perhaps matches TRBD1 (6 bases). The CDR3 is made up of 15 amino acids. Trimming removed 4 bases from V and 2 bases from J, with 12 bases in between. CDR1 and CDR2 from the germline V gene are LNHDA and SQIVND (reference sequence). The CDR3 DNA reads TGTGCCAGTAGTAGGCGGGGGGCTGGCAATCAGCCCCAGCATTTT. This translates into CASSRRGAGNQPQHF.

This clone appeared a few times. The J gene is TRBJ1-1, the V gene TRBV19; TRBD1 is a possible D gene (5 bases). The CDR3 contains 16 residues. Trimming pared 2 bases from V and 2 bases from J, leaving 15 bases between. Germline lookup yields CDR1 LNHDA and CDR2 SQIVND (reference sequence). The CDR3 reads CASSIKLREPNTEAFF. The CDR3 coding sequence is TGTGCCAGTAGTATAAAACTCAGGGAACCCAACACTGAAGCTTTCTTT.

The CDR3 sequence is CASKEQDYYGYTF. The DNA for the CDR3 is TGTGCCAGTAAAGAACAGGATTACTATGGCTACACCTTC. The V call is TRBV5-6, the J call TRBJ1-2, with D maybe TRBD1 (5 bases). Trimming took 8 bases from V and 3 from J, leaving 14 bases between them. Germline V lookup: CDR1 SGHDT, CDR2 YYEEEE. The CDR3 loop spans 13 amino acids.

This clone appeared a few times. This chain uses TRBV7-9 with TRBJ2-1; TRBD2 agrees at 14 bases. Losses at the gene ends were 5 bases for V and 14 bases for J; bases not matched to a gene: 2. This CDR3 contains 12 residues. Germline V lookup: CDR1 SEHNR, CDR2 FQNEAQ (reference sequence). The CDR3 nucleotides are TGTGCCAGCAGCGAGGGACTAGCGGGAGAGTTCTTC. As protein: CASSEGLAGEFF.

CDR3 sequence: CASSLRTGSTDTQYF. CDR3 bases: TGCGCCAGCAGTTTGCGGACAGGGAGCACAGATACGCAGTATTTT. The rearrangement joins TRBV5-1 to TRBJ2-3, with 8 bases aligning to TRBD1. CDR3 length equals 15 residues. The V gene end was trimmed by 5 bases and the J gene end by 0 bases; junction bases not matched to a gene: 5. Germline values: CDR1 SGHRS, CDR2 YFSETQ.

V and J are TRBV6-5 and TRBJ2-2; 8 nucleotides line up with TRBD1. Germline V gene data show CDR1 as MNHEY and CDR2 as SVGAGI. The ends lost 5 bases at V and 7 bases at J; junction bases unmatched: 6. There are 14 residues in the CDR3. The CDR3 DNA sequence: TGTGCCAGCAGTCCCGACAGGGGTGGCGGGGAGCTGTTTTTT. It encodes CASSPDRGGGELFF.

This clone was seen a handful of times. V usage is TRBV18 and J usage is TRBJ2-3; D perhaps matches TRBD2 (6 bases). Germline CDR1 reads KGHSH; CDR2 reads LQKENI. V shed 5 bases and J shed 6 bases, with 15 bases lying between them. CDR3 length: 14 amino acids. CDR3 sequence: CASSIGLTADTQYF. For the CDR3, the DNA is TGTGCCAGCTCAATAGGACTAACGGCTGATACGCAGTATTTT.

The V call is TRBV5-6, the J call TRBJ2-5, with 8 bases identical to TRBD1. The CDR3 runs to 16 residues. Germline V lookup: CDR1 SGHDT, CDR2 YYEEEE. The ends lost 4 bases at V and 5 bases at J; junction bases unmatched: 13. CDR3 region: CASSLGTGTPGETQYF. Here the CDR3 DNA reads TGTGCCAGCAGCCTCGGGACAGGAACCCCAGGGGAGACCCAGTACTTC.

The chain recombines TRBV19 with TRBJ1-2; D call uncertain. V was cut by 6 bases and J by 5 bases, with 10 bases left in between. The CDR3 runs to 12 residues. The germline CDR1 and CDR2 sequences are LNHDA and SQIVND (reference sequence). CDR3 sequence (DNA): TGTGCCAGTAGCCCCTCGGGGTATGGCTACACCTTC. Amino acid sequence: CASSPSGYGYTF.

The chain uses TRBV4-3 and TRBJ1-2; 11 bases match TRBD1. The CDR3 consists of 17 residues. The trim removed 4 bases at V and 9 bases at J, leaving 16 bases unmatched. Germline assignment: CDR1 LGHNA and CDR2 YSLEER. Here the CDR3 DNA reads TGCGCCAGCAGCCGGAACGGGGACAGGGGGTTCTTCGTCAGCTACACCTTC. Translated, it gives CASSRNGDRGFFVSYTF.

V is TRBV30 and J is TRBJ2-1; 8 bases are shared with TRBD2. The germline gives CDR1 GTSNPN, CDR2 SVGIG (reference sequence). V was clipped by 2 bases and J by 5 bases; unmatched bases: 11. This CDR3 contains 16 residues. CDR3 DNA sequence: TGTGCCTGGAGTCCAAGGCTAGCGGGCTTTAACAATGAGCAGTTCTTC. It yields the protein CAWSPRLAGFNNEQFF.

V and J are TRBV19 and TRBJ1-5, with D perhaps matching TRBD1 (6 bases). This CDR3 region has 14 residues. V lost 5 bases and J 6 bases, leaving 14 bases between the germline ends. In germline, CDR1 is LNHDA, CDR2 SQIVND (reference sequence). DNA for the CDR3: TGTGCCAGTAGTTGGGGGGGCCTCGGTCAGCCCCAGCATTTT. It translates to CASSWGGLGQPQHF. Together with reference TRBV19 and TRBJ1-5, the CDR3 gives the full variable domain: DGGITQSPKYLFRKEGQNVTLSCEQNLNHDAMYWYRQDPGQGLRLIYYSQIVNDFQKGDIAEGYSVSREKKESFPLTVTSAQKNPTAFYLCASSWGGLGQPQHFGDGTRLSIL.

J is TRBJ1-4 and V is TRBV2, with 9 bases fitting TRBD1. Looked up from germline, CDR1 is SNHLY and CDR2 is FYNNEI. This CDR3 has 17 amino acids. V dropped 4 bases and J dropped 0; count of bases not matched to a gene: 6. CDR3 bases: TGTGCCAGCAGTGGGACAGGGGCCCAGCCAACTAATGAAAAACTGTTTTTT. It encodes CASSGTGAQPTNEKLFF.